Following are 14 T cell receptor beta chains from one sample sequenced in a study of T cell responses to AZD1222 COVID-19 vaccine. The assay was immunoSEQ multiplex PCR, and TCRdb's table has in-frame clones only and misses some. This sample has 150,000 to 200,000 clones, with almost 95% found just once. The sequences come from peripheral blood, collected on day 0 of AZD1222 vaccination. The receptors derive from an adult in good health.

The V call is TRBV7-8, the J call TRBJ1-2; perhaps TRBD1 as D (5 bases). This CDR3 spans 13 amino acids. Looked up from germline, CDR1 is SGHVS and CDR2 is FQNEAQ. V lost 5 bases, J lost 3 bases, and 10 bases lay in between. In DNA form, the CDR3 reads TGTGCCAGCAGCCCAGGGAGCTACTATGGCTACACCTTC. This gives the protein CASSPGSYYGYTF.

The J gene is TRBJ2-7, the V gene TRBV5-1, with D hard to call. V was trimmed by 0 bases and J by 2 bases, leaving 12 bases between them. The CDR3 extends over 15 amino acids. Germline V gives CDR1 SGHRS, CDR2 YFSETQ. The CDR3, as DNA: TGCGCCAGCAGCTTGGCTTTTGGGCAGACCTACGAGCAGTACTTC. Encoded protein: CASSLAFGQTYEQYF. Drawing the rest from reference TRBV5-1 and TRBJ2-7, the complete variable domain is KAGVTQTPRYLIKTRGQQVTLSCSPISGHRSVSWYQQTPGQGLQFLFEYFSETQRNKGNFPGRFSGRQFSNSRSEMNVSTLELGDSALYLCASSLAFGQTYEQYFGPGTRLTVT.

This clone was detected once. The chain employs TRBV11-3 and TRBJ2-2; D could derive from TRBD1 or TRBD2 (5 bases each). Germline V gene lookup returns CDR1 SGHNT and CDR2 YENEEA. The CDR3 has 14 residues. V lost 5 bases to trimming and J lost 6 bases, with 13 bases between them. The CDR3 bases are TGTGCCAGCAGCCCAGGGACGATACCCGGGGAGCTGTTTTTT. Protein: CASSPGTIPGELFF.

The chain employs TRBV6-5 and TRBJ1-1; D is possibly TRBD1 (6 bases). Per germline, CDR1 MNHEY and CDR2 SVGAGI. The CDR3 runs to 15 residues. Trimming left V 7 bases short and J 0 bases short, with 15 bases between. The CDR3 nucleotides read TGTGCCAGCACCCAGACACAGGGACTGAACACTGAAGCTTTCTTT. Its translation: CASTQTQGLNTEAFF.

The genes are TRBV19 and TRBJ2-3; D is undetermined. Germline V gene sequence: CDR1 LNHDA, CDR2 SQIVND (reference sequence). Trimming took 3 bases from V and 2 from J, leaving 15 bases between them. The CDR3 spans 16 residues. DNA for the CDR3: TGTGCCAGTAGTATGAGAGACTCTCGTCTCACAGATACGCAGTATTTT. Amino acid sequence: CASSMRDSRLTDTQYF.

Details on this clone: One junction end does not reproduce the germline sequence, and a read error may be involved. V usage is TRBV7-7 and J usage is TRBJ2-5, with TRBD2 identical over 9 bases. The CDR3 covers 15 residues. CDR1 is SSHAT, CDR2 FNYEAQ, per germline (reference sequence). Here the CDR3 DNA reads TGTGCTAGCAGCCGAGCGGGAGGAAACCAAGAGACCCAGTACTTC. Translated: CASSRAGGNQETQYF.

The V call is TRBV28, the J call TRBJ1-1, with D possibly TRBD1 on 5 matching bases. This CDR3 has 12 amino acids. Looked up from germline, CDR1 is MDHEN and CDR2 is SYDVKM. V lost 6 bases to trimming and J lost 7 bases, with 12 bases between them. The CDR3, as DNA: TGTGCCAGCAGCCCCCAGGGTATTGAAGCTTTCTTT. Its translation: CASSPQGIEAFF. The variable domain in full, with the rest retrieved from reference TRBV28 and TRBJ1-1, is DVKVTQSSRYLVKRTGEKVFLECVQDMDHENMFWYRQDPGLGLRLIYFSYDVKMKEKGDIPEGYSVSREKKERFSLILESASTNQTSMYLCASSPQGIEAFFGQGTRLTVV.

On this clone: Other DNA sequences in the same sample also yield this CDR3. The rearrangement links TRBV5-1 to TRBJ1-5; 8 nucleotides align to TRBD1. V lost 4 bases, J lost 0 bases, and 3 bases stayed unmatched. Germline assignment: CDR1 SGHRS and CDR2 YFSETQ. The CDR3 runs 15 residues. CDR3 in amino acids: CASSLGTGSNQPQHF. The CDR3, as DNA: TGCGCCAGCAGCCTCGGGACAGGTAGCAATCAGCCCCAGCATTTT. Combining the CDR3 with reference TRBV5-1 and TRBJ1-5 gives the whole variable domain KAGVTQTPRYLIKTRGQQVTLSCSPISGHRSVSWYQQTPGQGLQFLFEYFSETQRNKGNFPGRFSGRQFSNSRSEMNVSTLELGDSALYLCASSLGTGSNQPQHFGDGTRLSIL.

The V gene is TRBV7-8, the J gene TRBJ2-1, with 15 bases matching TRBD2. V lost 1 base and J lost 5; bases outside the gene matches: 3. The CDR3 consists of 17 residues. Germline loops: CDR1 SGHVS, CDR2 FQNEAQ. CDR3 residues: CASSLDGLAGGNNEQFF. The CDR3 DNA is TGTGCCAGCAGCTTAGATGGACTAGCGGGAGGGAACAATGAGCAGTTCTTC.

The V gene is TRBV6-5, the J gene TRBJ2-4; D is undetermined. Germline V gives CDR1 MNHEY, CDR2 SVGAGI. Trimming removed 0 bases at V and 0 bases at J, with 6 bases between. The CDR3 spans 15 residues. The CDR3 region has the DNA TGTGCCAGCAGTTACTCGGAACTAGCCAAAAACATTCAGTACTTC. Translation: CASSYSELAKNIQYF.

The chain uses TRBV12-3 or TRBV12-4 and TRBJ1-2; D call uncertain. This CDR3 is built from 11 residues. V gave up 1 base and J gave up 8 bases, with 5 bases separating them. The chain's CDR3 is CASSLGGGYTF. The CDR3 DNA reads as TGTGCCAGCAGTTTAGGAGGCGGCTACACCTTC.

This sequence joins TRBV15 and TRBJ1-4; D not resolved. The CDR3 is 14 residues long. V lost 0 bases and J lost 13, with 15 bases in between. The germline gives CDR1 LNHNV, CDR2 YYDKDF (reference sequence). The CDR3 loop reads CATSREYKVAPLFF. In nucleotides, the CDR3 is TGTGCCACCAGCAGAGAATATAAAGTGGCTCCACTGTTTTTT.

The chain couples TRBV10-3 to TRBJ2-7; 11 nucleotides line up with TRBD2. CDR1 and CDR2 (germline): ENHRY, SYGVKD. V trimming: 4 bases; J trimming: 3 bases; junction bases outside the gene matches: 5. The CDR3 covers 15 residues. The chain's CDR3 is CAISGSGRAVYEQYF. CDR3 nucleotide sequence: TGTGCCATCAGTGGTAGCGGGAGGGCCGTCTACGAGCAGTACTTC.

This chain's CDR3 is CASSSPISGSSYEQYF. The CDR3 nucleotides are TGTGCCAGCAGTTCCCCGATTAGCGGGAGCTCCTACGAGCAGTACTTC. This chain uses TRBV27 with TRBJ2-7; 9 nucleotides align to TRBD2. Germline V gene data show CDR1 as MNHEY and CDR2 as SMNVEV (reference sequence). The V segment lost 4 bases and the J segment 0 bases; nucleotides outside the gene matches: 7. This CDR3 spans 16 amino acids.